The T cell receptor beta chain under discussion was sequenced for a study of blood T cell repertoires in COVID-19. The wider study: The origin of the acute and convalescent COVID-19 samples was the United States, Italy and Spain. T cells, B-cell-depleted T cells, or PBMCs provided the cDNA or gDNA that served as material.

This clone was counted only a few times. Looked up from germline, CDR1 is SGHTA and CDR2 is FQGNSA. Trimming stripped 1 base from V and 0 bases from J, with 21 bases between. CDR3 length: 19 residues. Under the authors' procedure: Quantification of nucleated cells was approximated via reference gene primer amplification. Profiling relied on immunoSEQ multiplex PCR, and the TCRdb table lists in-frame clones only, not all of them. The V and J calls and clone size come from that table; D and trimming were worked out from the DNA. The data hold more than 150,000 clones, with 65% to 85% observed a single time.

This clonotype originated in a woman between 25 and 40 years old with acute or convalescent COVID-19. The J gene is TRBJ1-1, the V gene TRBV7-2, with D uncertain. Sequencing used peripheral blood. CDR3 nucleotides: TGTGCCAGCAGCTTAGACCCCTGGGTAATAGGCGGTTTGAACACTGAAGCTTTCTTT. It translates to CASSLDPWVIGGLNTEAFF.